The source of this T cell receptor (beta chain) is a study of control samples from healthy donors and cancer patients (TCRdb year 2020). Receptors were amplified or captured by the immunoSEQ multiplex PCR assay. Entries here come from immuneACCESS through TCRdb and include only in-frame sequences with V and J called. Some clones fail to appear in such tables; in the studies checked, an unresolved V gene covers under half of the shortfall, and the cause of the remainder is unknown. This sample holds more than 75,000 clones; approximately 84% were observed only once. 38% of the sample goes to the ten largest clones. The CDR3 runs 16 residues from the cysteine to the phenylalanine. Solely the CDR3 DNA is kept, with 48 bases framed from the first base. The junction carries 17 bases between V and J, which are trimmed by 3 bases and 3 bases respectively. Taken from the germline V gene (reference sequence), the CDR1 and CDR2 loops are MNHEY and SMNVEV.

As to this clone: Its antigen is not yet known. Base qualities are not recorded, but no much larger clone differs from it by a single base.

The receptor chain draws on TRBV27 and TRBJ1-2; TRBD1 is a possible D gene, resting on 5 matching bases. The receptor was isolated from a man in his 70s with lung cancer. Sequencing was carried out using PBMCs. The DNA sequence is given as TGTGCCAGCAGTTTTAAGGACAAAACCACTCACTATGGCTACACCTTC. Translated, it reads CASSFKDKTTHYGYTF.